This TCR beta chain was profiled in a study of T cell responses to AZD1222 COVID-19 vaccine. The CDR3 runs 14 residues. Trimming shortened V by 4 bases and J by 2 bases, and 12 bases separated the two germline ends. Germline CDR1 reads KGHSH; CDR2 reads LQKENI. Comments on this clone: Antigen unknown.

The protocol was immunoSEQ multiplex PCR, while the TCRdb copy is restricted to in-frame clones and leaves out a portion. This table holds roughly 100,000 clones, about 87% found once. Points from the study as a whole: No repertoire was sampled before or during the peak T cell response, only after it.

The origin of this receptor is an adult who received the AZD1222 COVID-19 vaccine. Sample: peripheral blood, taken 28 days after the second AZD1222 dose. The chain recombines TRBV18 with TRBJ2-7; D perhaps matches TRBD1 (5 bases). The CDR3 DNA sequence: TGTGCCAGCTCACAACAGGCGCTTACCTACGAGCAGTACTTC. It translates to CASSQQALTYEQYF.